A selection of T cell receptor beta chains follows, all from one sample in a study of CD8 T cells in Susac syndrome. TCRdb reanalysed the immunoSEQ multiplex PCR reads using MiXCR and keeps one entry per CDR3 protein. Of 200,000 or so distinct CDR3 sequences in the sample, roughly 95% were seen once. Specimen: CD4+ T cells from PBMCs. The receptors come from a human donor with multiple sclerosis. CDR3s include the opening cysteine and the closing phenylalanine or tryptophan. The D gene is left open where the match is weak. Size is stated for part of the rows, as once, few or many counts, or as a class when the clone is expanded.

j_call d_call clone_size v_call cdr3_aa cdr3_nt
TRBJ1-1 TRBD1 - TRBV20-1 CSARTGGREAFF TGCAGTGCTCGGACAGGCGGTAGGGAAGCTTTCTTT
TRBJ2-3 TRBD1 - TRBV12-5 CASLRGPADTQYF TGTGCTAGCCTCAGGGGGCCGGCAGATACGCAGTATTTT
TRBJ2-7 TRBD1 - TRBV3-1 CASSQGGTEAYEQYF TGTGCCAGCAGCCAAGGTGGGACAGAGGCCTACGAGCAGTACTTC
TRBJ2-5 - - TRBV19 CASRGLGAQYF TGTGCCAGTAGGGGGTTAGGGGCCCAGTACTTC
TRBJ1-1 - - TRBV5-1 CASSFARGGTEAFF TGCGCCAGCAGCTTCGCTAGGGGGGGCACTGAAGCTTTCTTT
TRBJ2-1 - - TRBV6-6 CASSSQNWQFF TGTGCCAGCAGTTCCCAAAATTGGCAGTTCTTC
TRBJ2-7 - - TRBV11-2 CASNPRGGLSSYEQYF TGTGCCAGCAACCCCCGGGGCGGACTTTCCTCCTACGAGCAGTACTTC
TRBJ1-2 - - TRBV20-1 CSASLPAGRVYGYTF TGCAGTGCATCCCTACCGGCCGGCAGGGTGTATGGCTACACCTTC
TRBJ2-3 - - TRBV23-1 CASSRTCTDTQYF TGCGCCAGCAGTCGGACCTGCACAGATACGCAGTATTTT
TRBJ1-2 TRBD1 once TRBV20-1 CSAIPPDRVSGYTF TGCAGTGCCATCCCCCCGGACAGGGTTAGTGGCTACACCTTC
TRBJ2-5 - once TRBV20-1 CSAWKETQYF TGCAGTGCATGGAAAGAGACCCAGTACTTC
TRBJ2-3 - - TRBV24-1 CATRGTRTDTQYF TGTGCCACCAGAGGGACCCGCACAGATACGCAGTATTTT
TRBJ2-7 TRBD1 - TRBV18 CASSPGSGTGSYEQYF TGTGCCAGCTCACCAGGATCCGGGACAGGGTCGTACGAGCAGTACTTC
TRBJ1-5 - - TRBV20-1 CSARDTAEGPQHF TGCAGTGCTAGGGACACGGCCGAGGGGCCCCAGCATTTT
TRBJ2-3 TRBD2 - TRBV4-1 CASSQASREAYTDTQYF TGCGCCAGCAGCCAAGCGTCGCGGGAGGCCTACACAGATACGCAGTATTTT
TRBJ1-4 TRBD1 - TRBV20-1 CSATQGTAEKLFF TGCAGTGCTACACAGGGGACTGCTGAAAAACTGTTTTTT
TRBJ2-5 - - TRBV19 CASSTRFSETQYF TGTGCCAGTAGTACGAGGTTTTCGGAGACCCAGTACTTC
TRBJ2-4 TRBD2 - TRBV25-1 CASSLAGVENIQYF TGTGCCAGCAGCCTAGCGGGAGTGGAAAACATTCAGTACTTC
TRBJ2-1 - - TRBV29-1 CSAGQDEQFF TGCAGCGCCGGGCAGGATGAGCAGTTCTTC
TRBJ2-1 TRBD1 - TRBV7-9 CASSFVGQGGEQFF TGTGCCAGCAGCTTCGTGGGACAGGGTGGTGAGCAGTTCTTC
TRBJ2-7 TRBD2 - TRBV27 CASRTSGVSYEQYF TGTGCCAGCCGGACTAGCGGGGTATCCTACGAGCAGTACTTC
TRBJ2-1 TRBD2 - TRBV9 CASSVSIAGFSSYNEQFF TGTGCCAGCAGCGTTTCCATAGCGGGGTTTAGCTCCTACAATGAGCAGTTCTTC
TRBJ2-5 TRBD1 - TRBV20-1 CSARSTDRDQETQYF TGCAGTGCTAGGTCCACGGACAGGGACCAAGAGACCCAGTACTTC
TRBJ1-1 - - TRBV7-9 CASSSGNLGNTEAFF TGTGCCAGCAGCTCTGGGAATTTGGGGAACACTGAAGCTTTCTTT
TRBJ1-1 TRBD1 - TRBV3-1 CASSQVRTRGSAEAFF TGTGCCAGCAGCCAAGTCAGGACCAGGGGGAGCGCTGAAGCTTTCTTT
TRBJ1-2 - - TRBV20-1 CSANAKGDYGYTF TGCAGTGCTAATGCCAAGGGGGACTATGGCTACACCTTC
TRBJ2-1 TRBD1 - TRBV29-1 CSVELPLDRGQSIEQFF TGCAGCGTTGAATTACCTCTCGACAGGGGGCAGTCGATTGAGCAGTTCTTC
TRBJ2-3 - - TRBV2 CASRFTDTQYF TGTGCCAGCAGATTCACAGATACGCAGTATTTT
TRBJ2-6 TRBD1 - TRBV29-1 CSVHRGGANVLTF TGCAGCGTGCACAGGGGTGGGGCCAACGTCCTGACTTTC
TRBJ1-2 - - TRBV7-9 CASSLELGLRTF TGTGCCAGCAGCTTAGAGTTGGGGTTGCGCACCTTC
TRBJ1-3 - - TRBV15 CATARGKSGNTIYF TGTGCCACCGCCCGAGGGAAGTCTGGAAACACCATATATTTT
TRBJ2-5 - - TRBV15 CATSRSGWETQYF TGTGCCACCAGCAGAAGCGGGTGGGAGACCCAGTACTTC
TRBJ2-3 TRBD2 - TRBV19 CAAMSGAWGDTQYF TGTGCCGCCATGAGCGGGGCTTGGGGAGATACGCAGTATTTT
TRBJ2-3 - - TRBV2 CASSPPFTDTQYF TGTGCCAGCAGTCCGCCCTTCACAGATACGCAGTATTTT
TRBJ1-2 - - TRBV6-6 CASSPGRRGYTF TGTGCCAGCAGCCCAGGGCGGCGGGGCTACACCTTC